The subject of this entry is one TCR beta chain. There are 14 residues in the CDR3. The trim removed 5 bases at V and 3 bases at J, leaving 6 bases unmatched. Germline CDR1 is SGHRS and CDR2 is YFSETQ. Here immunoSEQ multiplex PCR was the method, and the copy in TCRdb shows in-frame clones only, minus some. Among under 250,000 clones listed, over 75% were seen once. This specimen comes from a study of blood T cell repertoires in COVID-19. Overall study: In each case, the material was cDNA or gDNA derived from T cells, B-cell-depleted T cells, or PBMCs.

Grouping used clinical history reported by participants in a survey and questionnaire. Sample: PBMCs or T cells enriched from blood (not recorded which). The V gene is TRBV5-1, the J gene TRBJ2-5; 8 nucleotides line up with TRBD1. The sequence came from a woman aged 18 to 35 in a cohort exposed to, infected with or recovered from COVID-19 (not recorded which). The DNA for the CDR3 is TGCGCCAGCAGTTTTCGGACAGGGAAAGAGACCCAGTACTTC. Translating it yields CASSFRTGKETQYF.